The entry below describes one T cell receptor beta chain. Its antigen target is currently unknown. Per-base qualities were not stored, and no clone one base away is much larger. CDR1 and CDR2 are read off the germline V gene (reference sequence) as MNHNY and SVGAGI. Inclusive of the bounding cysteine and phenylalanine, the CDR3 is 15 residues long. Kept here is only the CDR3 DNA, which spans 45 bases and is read in frame from base 1. V gives up 1 base and J gives up 1 base, and the segment between their germline ends measures 9 bases. These data originate in a study of blood T cell repertoires in COVID-19 (dated by TCRdb to 2018 to 2020). Regarding the complete study: Samples from collaborators originated in the United States, Italy and Spain and spanned both the acute and convalescent phases of COVID-19. The prospective study material was composed of cDNA or gDNA derived from T cells, B-cell-depleted T cells, or PBMCs. The sample metadata nearly always contained a de-identified subject ID, COVID-19 status, age in years and sex. The samples were drawn from the first 160 participants of the ongoing ImmuneRACE study and from 1,254 subjects provided by 6 global collaborators. The dataset comprised deeply sampled blood TCRbeta repertoires from subjects exposed to, actively infected with, or recovered from COVID-19. Where HLA class I and class II types were available, the types were taken from metadata supplied by the sample provider, not from assay-based typing. The repertoires were released in a freely available public database meant as a resource for research on the immune response to SARS-CoV-2.

Results and caveats for the whole study, not just this receptor: The amount of clinical and demographic metadata varied by source and participant and was provided uncurated.

TCRbeta CDR3 regions were amplified from genomic DNA by means of the immunoSEQ Assay, a bias-controlled multiplex PCR. Per the source publication's procedure: Within the assay, amplification of reference gene primers was used to estimate how many nucleated cells each sample contained. To quantify the absolute abundance of each unique TCRbeta CDR3 rearrangement, sequence reads were collapsed and filtered. For each sample, productive Simpson clonality was calculated as the square root of Simpson's diversity index over productive rearrangements. TCRdb stores this immuneACCESS table with in-frame sequences only. Part of the clones is absent; in the studies checked, under half of the shortfall reflects unresolved V genes, and no reason is known for the rest. D and trimming come from the DNA, and the V and J calls and clone size come from that table. Across this sample there are around 100,000 clones, with about 80% seen only once. About 12% of the sample lies in the top ten.

Collaborating institutions collected whole blood in K2EDTA tubes following their own protocols. For TCRbeta analysis, collaborators shipped samples in one of three forms: frozen whole blood, isolated PBMCs, or DNA extracted from either of those sample types. The chain is made from TRBV6-6 and TRBJ2-3; matching of 6 bases hints at TRBD2 as the D gene. Source material: peripheral blood. This receptor was obtained from a woman aged 65 to 85 with acute or convalescent COVID-19. CDR3 sequence: CASSYWGERTDTQYF. Read as DNA, the sequence is TGTGCCAGCAGTTACTGGGGGGAGCGCACAGATACGCAGTATTTT.